The rows below give T cell receptor beta chains drawn from one sample of a study of T-cell memory formation after mild COVID-19. Each CDR3 protein gets one entry after TCRdb re-called the 5' RACE reads with MiXCR. The repertoire holds fewer than 550,000 distinct CDR3 sequences, around 18% seen once, with 8.4% in the top ten. The sequenced sample was PBMCs or a T cell subset sorted from them (not recorded which). These receptors all come from an adult woman who had mild COVID-19 (a few samples of this study predate the infection). Cell type and time point are not known. CDR3s include the opening cysteine and the closing phenylalanine or tryptophan. The D gene is left open where the match is weak. The size of a clone is reported for some rows only, either as once, few or many, or as a class for expanded clones.

j_gene	v_gene	d_gene	abundance	CDR3aa	CDR3nt
TRBJ1-5	TRBV2	.	few	CASKSQLGNQPQHF	TGTGCCAGCAAATCCCAGCTAGGAAATCAGCCCCAGCATTTT
TRBJ2-5	TRBV20-1	TRBD2	.	CSASPPGGPEETQYF	TGCAGTGCTAGCCCCCCGGGGGGGCCGGAGGAGACCCAGTACTTC
TRBJ2-5	TRBV29-1	TRBD2	.	CSVLLRGSQETQYF	TGCAGCGTGCTTTTGCGGGGGTCGCAAGAGACCCAGTACTTC
TRBJ2-7	TRBV27	.	many	CASSLSQGAIYEQYF	TGTGCCAGCAGTTTATCTCAGGGTGCCATCTACGAGCAGTACTTC
TRBJ2-1	TRBV4-2	.	few	CASSQVRGNAYNEQFF	TGTGCCAGCAGCCAAGTAAGAGGGAACGCCTACAATGAGCAGTTCTTC
TRBJ2-7	TRBV25-1	.	few	CASSESGSGVYEQYF	TGTGCCAGCAGTGAATCGGGCTCAGGGGTTTACGAGCAGTACTTC
TRBJ2-1	TRBV6-5	.	.	CASSYSTGGDEQFF	TGTGCCAGCAGTTACTCGACTGGGGGCGATGAGCAGTTCTTC
TRBJ2-1	TRBV29-1	.	.	CSVETGKGYEQFF	TGCAGCGTTGAAACAGGGAAAGGCTATGAGCAGTTCTTC
TRBJ1-2	TRBV18	.	few	CASSPGTHYGYTF	TGTGCCAGCTCACCAGGGACACACTATGGCTACACCTTC
TRBJ1-1	TRBV7-2	.	few	CASSIRGRRAFF	TGTGCCAGCAGCATCCGGGGGAGGAGGGCTTTCTTT
TRBJ2-3	TRBV12-3/TRBV12-4	.	many	CASSRGDTQYF	TGTGCCAGCAGTCGAGGGGATACGCAGTATTTT
TRBJ2-7	TRBV3-1	.	few	CASSQGLGPSYEQYF	TGTGCCAGCAGCCAGGGGTTGGGGCCGTCCTACGAGCAGTACTTC
TRBJ2-7	TRBV20-1	TRBD2	.	CSARDPPLAGPCF	TGCAGTGCTAGAGACCCCCCGCTAGCGGGACCTTGCTTC
TRBJ2-2	TRBV28	TRBD1	few	CASSLSQGAYYTGELFF	TGTGCCAGCAGTTTATCTCAGGGGGCTTATTACACCGGGGAGCTGTTTTTT
TRBJ2-3	TRBV7-2	.	.	CASSLTAVSGDTQYF	TGTGCCAGCAGCTTAACAGCTGTATCAGGGGATACGCAGTATTTT
TRBJ2-2	TRBV5-1	.	.	CASSLVRLDNTGELFF	TGCGCCAGCAGCTTGGTTAGGCTAGACAACACCGGGGAGCTGTTTTTT
TRBJ2-3	TRBV7-2	TRBD1	few	CASSRDREFTDTQYF	TGTGCCAGCAGCCGGGACAGGGAGTTCACAGATACGCAGTATTTT
TRBJ2-7	TRBV7-9	TRBD1	.	CASSYLSGQAYEQYF	TGTGCCAGCAGCTATCTCTCGGGACAGGCCTACGAGCAGTACTTC
TRBJ1-1	TRBV10-3	.	few	CAISDGMAEAFF	TGTGCCATCAGTGATGGGATGGCTGAAGCTTTCTTT
TRBJ2-1	TRBV20-1	.	few	CSASLGGHEQFF	TGCAGTGCTAGTTTAGGGGGACATGAGCAGTTCTTC
TRBJ2-2	TRBV2	TRBD1	many	CASRPTGGANTGELFF	TGTGCCAGCAGACCCACAGGGGGCGCGAACACCGGGGAGCTGTTTTTT
TRBJ2-3	TRBV7-9	TRBD2	.	CASSLSGGKDTQYF	TGTGCCTCTTCCTTGAGCGGGGGAAAAGATACGCAGTATTTT
TRBJ2-1	TRBV5-5	TRBD2	few	CASSWLAGGRNEQFF	TGTGCCAGCAGCTGGCTAGCGGGGGGGCGGAATGAGCAGTTCTTC
TRBJ2-2	TRBV30	.	.	CAWSAQGTGELFF	TGTGCCTGGAGTGCGCAGGGAACCGGGGAGCTGTTTTTT
TRBJ1-1	TRBV24-1	TRBD1	.	CATRDRGGTEAFF	TGTGCCACCCGGGACAGGGGAGGTACTGAAGCTTTCTTT
TRBJ1-2	TRBV5-6	.	once	CASSLVGSDYGYTF	TGTGCCAGCAGCTTGGTAGGGTCAGACTATGGCTACACCTTC
TRBJ1-5	TRBV20-1	.	few	CSAPREPYSNQPQHF	TGCAGTGCGCCGCGGGAGCCATATAGCAATCAGCCCCAGCATTTT
TRBJ2-3	TRBV5-1	TRBD2	.	CASSLRLAGGLQNTDTQYF	TGCGCCAGCAGCTTAAGACTAGCGGGGGGGCTCCAAAACACAGATACGCAGTATTTT
TRBJ2-3	TRBV2	TRBD2	.	CASSDKKMGLAGGTDTQYF	TGTGCCAGCAGTGACAAGAAGATGGGACTAGCGGGAGGCACAGATACGCAGTATTTT
TRBJ2-1	TRBV6-1	.	few	CASRQYGRWGYNEQFF	TGTGCCAGCAGGCAGTACGGACGGTGGGGATACAATGAGCAGTTCTTC
TRBJ2-1	TRBV7-9	TRBD1	many	CASSLARRWDRGYNEQFF	TGTGCCAGCAGCTTAGCGCGTCGATGGGACAGGGGGTACAATGAGCAGTTCTTC
TRBJ1-2	TRBV29-1	TRBD1	.	CSADDRTGGSVGDYGYTF	TGCAGCGCTGACGACCGGACAGGGGGCAGCGTAGGAGACTATGGCTACACCTTC
TRBJ2-1	TRBV12-3/TRBV12-4	.	.	CASSQGVTNEQFF	TGTGCCAGCAGCCAGGGAGTCACCAATGAGCAGTTCTTC
TRBJ1-5	TRBV2	.	.	CASSLLTRQGGQPQHF	TGTGCCAGCAGTCTTCTGACACGCCAGGGCGGTCAGCCCCAGCATTTT
TRBJ2-1	TRBV7-9	.	.	CASSSYSDNEQFF	TGTGCCAGCAGTTCCTATTCGGACAATGAGCAGTTCTTC
TRBJ1-5	TRBV12-3/TRBV12-4	TRBD1	.	CASSRDREQPQHF	TGTGCCAGCAGCCGGGACAGGGAACAGCCCCAGCATTTT
TRBJ2-3	TRBV4-1	.	.	CASSQGGSRADTQYF	TGCGCCAGCAGCCAAGGCGGTTCCCGCGCAGATACGCAGTATTTT
TRBJ1-2	TRBV18	.	.	CASSPVTGKTQNPYGYTF	TGTGCCAGCTCACCGGTGACAGGAAAAACCCAAAACCCGTATGGCTACACCTTC
TRBJ1-2	TRBV20-1	TRBD1	.	CSAQTGGVGLDYGYTF	TGCAGTGCACAGACAGGGGGCGTGGGCCTGGACTATGGCTACACCTTC
TRBJ2-7	TRBV5-1	.	.	CASMEGASGFYEQYF	TGCGCCTCAATGGAGGGGGCTAGCGGGTTCTACGAGCAGTACTTC
TRBJ1-5	TRBV3-1	.	few	CASSQVSGANQPQHF	TGTGCCAGCAGCCAAGTCTCCGGGGCGAATCAGCCCCAGCATTTT
TRBJ2-5	TRBV7-9	.	few	CASSLVKGQETQYF	TGTGCCAGCAGCTTAGTCAAAGGGCAAGAGACCCAGTACTTC
TRBJ1-6	TRBV6-1	.	.	CASRLGPSEALHF	TGTGCCAGCAGGTTGGGACCGTCCGAGGCCCTCCACTTT
TRBJ1-1	TRBV4-1	.	.	CASSHPGRNTEAFF	TGCGCCAGCAGCCATCCCGGGAGGAACACTGAAGCTTTCTTT
TRBJ1-5	TRBV12-3/TRBV12-4	TRBD1	few	CASSLGQGARGNQPQHF	TGTGCCAGCAGTTTGGGACAGGGGGCGCGGGGCAATCAGCCCCAGCATTTT
TRBJ2-2	TRBV5-1	.	.	CASSTGTATNTGELFF	TGCGCCAGCAGCACTGGCACGGCCACGAACACCGGGGAGCTGTTTTTT
TRBJ2-7	TRBV2	.	.	CASSVALEQYF	TGTGCCAGCTCTGTCGCGCTCGAGCAGTACTTC
TRBJ1-5	TRBV12-3/TRBV12-4	.	few	CASSYRGLGQRGNQPQHF	TGTGCCAGCAGCTACCGGGGCCTCGGGCAGAGGGGCAATCAGCCCCAGCATTTT
TRBJ2-2	TRBV24-1	.	few	CATSDPNIGTGELFF	TGTGCCACCAGTGATCCTAATATAGGCACCGGGGAGCTGTTTTTT
TRBJ1-1	TRBV5-1	TRBD1	few	CASQGATGRYEAFF	TGCGCCAGTCAGGGGGCGACAGGGAGGTATGAAGCTTTCTTT
TRBJ1-1	TRBV18	.	.	CASSPPMPSNTEAFF	TGTGCCAGCTCACCACCAATGCCCTCGAACACTGAAGCTTTCTTT
TRBJ2-5	TRBV15	.	few	CATRRRDVETQYF	TGTGCCACCAGGCGCAGGGATGTAGAGACCCAGTACTTC
TRBJ2-1	TRBV6-1	.	.	CASSAGLGQFF	TGTGCCAGCAGTGCGGGGTTAGGGCAGTTCTTC